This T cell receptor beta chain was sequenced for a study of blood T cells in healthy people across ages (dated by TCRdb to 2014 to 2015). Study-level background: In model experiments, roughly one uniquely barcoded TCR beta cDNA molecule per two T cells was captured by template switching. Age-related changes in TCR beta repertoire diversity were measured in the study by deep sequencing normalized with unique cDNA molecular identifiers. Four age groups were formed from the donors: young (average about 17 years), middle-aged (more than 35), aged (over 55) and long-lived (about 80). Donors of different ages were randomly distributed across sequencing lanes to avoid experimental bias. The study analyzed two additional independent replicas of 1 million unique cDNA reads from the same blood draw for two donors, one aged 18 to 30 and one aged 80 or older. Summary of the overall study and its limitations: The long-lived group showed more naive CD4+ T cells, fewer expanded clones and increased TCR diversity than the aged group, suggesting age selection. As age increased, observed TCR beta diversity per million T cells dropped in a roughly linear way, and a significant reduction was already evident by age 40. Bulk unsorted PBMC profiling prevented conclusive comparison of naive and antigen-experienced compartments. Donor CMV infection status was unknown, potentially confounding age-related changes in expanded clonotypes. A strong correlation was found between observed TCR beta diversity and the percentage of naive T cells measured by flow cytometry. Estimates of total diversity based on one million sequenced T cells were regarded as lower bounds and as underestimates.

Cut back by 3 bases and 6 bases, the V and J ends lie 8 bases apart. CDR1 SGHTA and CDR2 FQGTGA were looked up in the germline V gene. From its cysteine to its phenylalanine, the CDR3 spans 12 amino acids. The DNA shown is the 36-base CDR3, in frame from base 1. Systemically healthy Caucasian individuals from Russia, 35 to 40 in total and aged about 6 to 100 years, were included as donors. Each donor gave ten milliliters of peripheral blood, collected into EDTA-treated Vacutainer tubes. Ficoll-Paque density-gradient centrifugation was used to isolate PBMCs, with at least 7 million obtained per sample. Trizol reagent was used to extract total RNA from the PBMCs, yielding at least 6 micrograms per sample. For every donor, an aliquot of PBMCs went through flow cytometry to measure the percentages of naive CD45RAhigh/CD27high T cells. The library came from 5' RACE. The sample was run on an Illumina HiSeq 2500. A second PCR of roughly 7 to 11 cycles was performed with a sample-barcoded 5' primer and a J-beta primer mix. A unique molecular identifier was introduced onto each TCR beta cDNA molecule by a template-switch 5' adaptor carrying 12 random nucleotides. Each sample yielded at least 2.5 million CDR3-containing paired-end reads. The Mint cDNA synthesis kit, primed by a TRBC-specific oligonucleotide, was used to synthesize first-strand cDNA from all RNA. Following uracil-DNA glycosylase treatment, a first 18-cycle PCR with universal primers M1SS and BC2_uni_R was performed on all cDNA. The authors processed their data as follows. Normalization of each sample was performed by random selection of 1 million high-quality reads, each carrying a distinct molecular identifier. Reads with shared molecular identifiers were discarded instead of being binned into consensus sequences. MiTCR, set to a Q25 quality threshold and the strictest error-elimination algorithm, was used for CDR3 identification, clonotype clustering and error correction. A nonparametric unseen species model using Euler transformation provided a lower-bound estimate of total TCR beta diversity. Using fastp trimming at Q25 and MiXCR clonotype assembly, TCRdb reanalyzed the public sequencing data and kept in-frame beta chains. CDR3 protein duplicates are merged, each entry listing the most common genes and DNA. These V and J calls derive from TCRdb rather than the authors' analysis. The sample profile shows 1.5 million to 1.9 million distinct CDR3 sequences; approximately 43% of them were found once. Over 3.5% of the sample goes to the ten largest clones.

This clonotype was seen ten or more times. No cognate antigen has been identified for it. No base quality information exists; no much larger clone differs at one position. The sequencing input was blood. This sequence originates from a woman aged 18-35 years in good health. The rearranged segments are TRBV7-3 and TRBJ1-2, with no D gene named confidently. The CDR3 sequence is CASSLGPDGYTF. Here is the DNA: TGTGCCAGCAGCTTGGGCCCGGATGGCTACACCTTC.